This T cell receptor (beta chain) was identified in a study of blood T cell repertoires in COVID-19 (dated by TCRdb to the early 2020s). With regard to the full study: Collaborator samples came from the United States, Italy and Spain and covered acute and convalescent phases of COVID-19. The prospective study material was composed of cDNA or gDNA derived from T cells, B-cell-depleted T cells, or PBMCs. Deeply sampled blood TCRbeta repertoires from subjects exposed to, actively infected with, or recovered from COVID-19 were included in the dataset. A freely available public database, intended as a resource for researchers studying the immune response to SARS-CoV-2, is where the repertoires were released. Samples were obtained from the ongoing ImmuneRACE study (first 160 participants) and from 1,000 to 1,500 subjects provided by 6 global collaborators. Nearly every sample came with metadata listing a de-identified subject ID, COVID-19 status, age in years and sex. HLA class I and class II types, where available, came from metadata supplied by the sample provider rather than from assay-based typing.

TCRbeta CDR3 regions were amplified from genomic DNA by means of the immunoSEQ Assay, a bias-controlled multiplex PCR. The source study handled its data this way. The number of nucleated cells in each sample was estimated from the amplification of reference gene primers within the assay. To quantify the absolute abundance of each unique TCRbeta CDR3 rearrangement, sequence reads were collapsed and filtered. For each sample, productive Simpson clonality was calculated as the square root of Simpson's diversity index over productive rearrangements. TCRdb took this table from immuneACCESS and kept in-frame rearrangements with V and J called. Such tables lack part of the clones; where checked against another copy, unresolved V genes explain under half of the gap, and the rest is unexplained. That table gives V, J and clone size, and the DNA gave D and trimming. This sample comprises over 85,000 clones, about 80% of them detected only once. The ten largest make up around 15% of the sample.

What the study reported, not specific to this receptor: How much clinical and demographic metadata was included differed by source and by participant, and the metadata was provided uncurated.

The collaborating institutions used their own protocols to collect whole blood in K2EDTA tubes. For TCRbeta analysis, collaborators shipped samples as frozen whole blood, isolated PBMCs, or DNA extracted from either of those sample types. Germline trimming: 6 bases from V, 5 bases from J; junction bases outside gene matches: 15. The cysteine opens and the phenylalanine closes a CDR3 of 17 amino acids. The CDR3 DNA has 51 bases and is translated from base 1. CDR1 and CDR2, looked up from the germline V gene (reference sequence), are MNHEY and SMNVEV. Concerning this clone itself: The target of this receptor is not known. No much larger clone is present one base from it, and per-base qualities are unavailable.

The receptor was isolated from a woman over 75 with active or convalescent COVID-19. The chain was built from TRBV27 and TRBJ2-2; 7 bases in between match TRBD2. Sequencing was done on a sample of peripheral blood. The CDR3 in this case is CASSRPRAGPITGELFF. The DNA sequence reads TGTGCCAGCAGCCGCCCCCGAGCGGGACCAATTACCGGGGAGCTGTTTTTT.